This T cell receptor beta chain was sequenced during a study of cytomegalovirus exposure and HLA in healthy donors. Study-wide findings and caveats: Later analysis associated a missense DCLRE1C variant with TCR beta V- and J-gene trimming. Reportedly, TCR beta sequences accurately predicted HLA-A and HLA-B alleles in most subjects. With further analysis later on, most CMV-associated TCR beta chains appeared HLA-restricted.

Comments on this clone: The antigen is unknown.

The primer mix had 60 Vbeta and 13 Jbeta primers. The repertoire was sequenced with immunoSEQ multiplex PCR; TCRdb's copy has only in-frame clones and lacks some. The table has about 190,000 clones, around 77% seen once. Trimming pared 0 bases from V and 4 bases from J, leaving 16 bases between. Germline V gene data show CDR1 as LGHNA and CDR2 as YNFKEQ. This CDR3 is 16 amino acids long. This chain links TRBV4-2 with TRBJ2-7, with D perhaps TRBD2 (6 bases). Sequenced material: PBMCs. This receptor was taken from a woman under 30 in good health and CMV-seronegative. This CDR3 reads CASSQDPGRGKYEQYF. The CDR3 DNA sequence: TGTGCCAGCAGCCAAGATCCGGGACGGGGGAAGTACGAGCAGTACTTC.